One and the same sample provided the 9 T cell receptor beta chains below, sequenced in a study of CD4+ T cells in melanoma. TCRdb keeps only in-frame clones here, not all; method: immunoSEQ multiplex PCR. The data contain about 50,000 clones, roughly 87% of them singletons. Sequenced sample: peripheral blood. Every receptor here comes from a human donor with melanoma.

The chain recombines TRBV7-3 with TRBJ1-2; D not certain. This CDR3 comprises 13 residues. V was clipped by 8 bases and J by 8 bases, with 18 bases between them. In germline, CDR1 is SGHTA, CDR2 FQGTGA. Here the CDR3 DNA reads TGTGCCAGCGGCGAGGAAGGGTTGGGGGGCTACACCTTC. Amino acids: CASGEEGLGGYTF. Complete variable domain (other parts from reference TRBV7-3 and TRBJ1-2): GAGVSQTPSNKVTEKGKYVELRCDPISGHTALYWYRQSLGQGPEFLIYFQGTGAADDSGLPNDRFFAVRPEGSVSTLKIQRTERGDSAVYLCASGEEGLGGYTFGSGTRLTVV.

The genes are TRBV7-2 and TRBJ1-5, with 10 bases that match TRBD1. The CDR3 covers 17 residues. Germline V gene data show CDR1 as SGHTA and CDR2 as FQGNSA. J lost 6 bases, V lost 2 bases, and 10 bases had no gene match. The DNA of the CDR3 is TGTGCCAGCAGCTTACGTTCGGGGACAGGGGTCCCTCAGCCCCAGCATTTT. It codes for CASSLRSGTGVPQPQHF.

The rearrangement links TRBV7-6 to TRBJ1-6; 7 nucleotides align to TRBD1. Germline trimming cut 1 base from V and 10 bases from J; bases unmatched to any gene: 1. CDR3 size: 13 residues. CDR1 and CDR2 from the germline V gene are SGHVS and FNYEAQ. The chain's CDR3 is CASSLGDRSPLHF. The CDR3, as DNA: TGTGCCAGCAGCTTAGGGGACAGATCACCCCTCCACTTT. Using reference TRBV7-6 and TRBJ1-6 for the parts outside the CDR3, the full variable domain is GAGVSQSPRYKVTKRGQDVALRCDPISGHVSLYWYRQALGQGPEFLTYFNYEAQQDKSGLPNDRFSAERPEGSISTLTIQRTEQRDSAMYRCASSLGDRSPLHFGNGTRLTVT.

The chain is built from TRBV27 and TRBJ2-5; possible D gene TRBD2, 5 bases. With the DNA end fitting TRBJ2-7 better, the J assignment may be wrong. The CDR3 loop spans 15 amino acids. From germline, CDR1 is MNHEY and CDR2 SMNVEV (reference sequence). The CDR3 DNA follows: TGTGCCAGCAGTTTATTAGGGCAAGCGGTCTACGAGCAGTACTTC. Protein sequence: CASSLLGQAVYEQYF.

This clone has only one observation. The chain is built from TRBV11-3 and TRBJ2-1; a weak D match, TRBD2 (6 bases). The germline gives CDR1 SGHNT, CDR2 YENEEA. The CDR3 runs to 15 residues. Trimming took 5 bases from V and 2 from J, leaving 13 bases between them. The CDR3 region has the DNA TGTGCCAGCAGCCCTAGACTAGGGGCCTACAATGAGCAGTTCTTC. It codes for CASSPRLGAYNEQFF.

This chain joins TRBV18 and TRBJ2-1; TRBD1 or TRBD2 may be the D gene (6 bases each). V shed 2 bases and J shed 3 bases, with 17 bases lying between them. This CDR3 spans 17 amino acids. Germline assignment: CDR1 KGHSH and CDR2 LQKENI. The DNA of the CDR3 is TGTGCCAGCTCACCAACGATAGCCCGGGGGCACTACAATGAGCAGTTCTTC. The encoded protein is CASSPTIARGHYNEQFF.

The rearrangement links TRBV19 to TRBJ1-6; 7 positions agree with TRBD1. Germline V gives CDR1 LNHDA, CDR2 SQIVND (reference sequence). CDR3 length: 17 amino acids. V was clipped by 6 bases and J by 3 bases; unmatched bases: 11. This CDR3 is CASSRDSLSLYNSPLHF. CDR3 DNA sequence: TGTGCCAGTAGCAGGGACAGCCTGTCCCTCTATAATTCACCCCTCCACTTT.

The J gene is TRBJ1-4, the V gene TRBV9; TRBD1 is a possible D gene (5 bases). The CDR3 totals 15 residues. Trimming removed 0 bases at V and 7 bases at J, with 13 bases between. Germline V CDR1 and CDR2: SGDLS, YYNGEE. The CDR3 protein is CASSVAGGGGEKLFF. In nucleotides, the CDR3 is TGTGCCAGCAGCGTAGCCGGGGGGGGTGGTGAAAAACTGTTTTTT.

This clone was seen a single time. The V and J genes are TRBV5-8 and TRBJ2-5; TRBD1 aligns across 7 bases. The junction had 8 bases not matched to a gene; V was cut back by 4 bases and J by 5 bases. The CDR3 is 14 residues long. CDR1 and CDR2 from the germline V gene are SGHTS and YDEGEE. This CDR3 reads CASSRRQGVETQYF. The CDR3 bases are TGTGCCAGCAGCCGACGCCAGGGGGTGGAGACCCAGTACTTC.